What follows are 7 T cell receptor beta chains derived from one specimen sequenced in a study of early T cells in non-severe SARS-CoV-2 infection (dated by TCRdb to the early 2020s). The protocol used for the library was 5' RACE. Instrument on record: NextSeq 500. TCRdb handled the public reads itself, with Q25 trimming in fastp and clone calling in MiXCR, and kept productive beta chains. Each entry is one CDR3 protein sequence, shown with its most common DNA and genes. The table for this sample lists tens of thousands of distinct CDR3 sequences; around 12% of them were counted only once. The ten largest clones capture approximately 4.9% of the sample. The sample comprised whole blood. The receptors come from an adult who was a healthcare worker with PCR-confirmed SARS-CoV-2 infection or an uninfected control (not recorded which).

This sequence joins TRBV24-1 and TRBJ2-7, with a possible D match to TRBD1 (6 bases). The CDR3 contains 13 residues. The germline gives CDR1 KGHDR, CDR2 SFDVKD. V lost 4 bases and J 6 bases, leaving 12 bases between the germline ends. The CDR3 region is CATSDPDSSEQYF. The CDR3 DNA reads as TGTGCCACCAGTGACCCGGACAGTAGCGAGCAGTACTTC.

The genes are TRBV24-1 and TRBJ1-2; D is uncertain. This CDR3 is built from 15 residues. Germline lookup yields CDR1 KGHDR and CDR2 SFDVKD. Trimming shortened V by 7 bases and J by 0 bases, and 14 bases separated the two germline ends. CDR3 in amino acids: CATRPTEPTNYGYTF. The CDR3 nucleotides read TGTGCCACCAGACCCACAGAGCCTACTAACTATGGCTACACCTTC.

There are a few counts of this clonotype. The gene calls are TRBV29-1 and TRBJ2-1; D tentatively reads TRBD1 or TRBD2 (6 bases each). CDR3 size: 15 residues. V was shortened by 6 bases and J by 0 bases, with 15 bases between the two germline ends. Germline V gene data show CDR1 as SQVTM and CDR2 as ANQGSEA. CDR3 region: CSVGGVASSYNEQFF. The CDR3 nucleotides read TGCAGCGTGGGGGGCGTTGCGAGCTCCTACAATGAGCAGTTCTTC.

This clonotype has at least ten counts. The V call is TRBV4-1, the J call TRBJ1-1; D is perhaps TRBD1 (5 bases). The germline V and J ends were trimmed by 3 bases and 1 base, with 9 bases remaining between them. Germline V gene data show CDR1 as MGHRA and CDR2 as YSYEKL. This CDR3 has 14 residues. CDR3 bases: TGCGCCAGCAGCCACGACAGACAGAACACTGAAGCTTTCTTT. It translates to CASSHDRQNTEAFF.

By its share, this clonotype is medium-sized. The rearrangement joins TRBV27 to TRBJ2-3; 8 bases agree with TRBD2. The length of the CDR3 is 14 residues. Unmatched junction bases numbered 2, after V lost 2 bases and J lost 4 bases. Germline CDR1 is MNHEY and CDR2 is SMNVEV (reference sequence). The CDR3 sequence is CASSLQLAADTQYF. The CDR3 nucleotides are TGTGCCAGCAGTTTACAACTAGCGGCAGATACGCAGTATTTT.

The chain joins TRBV27 to TRBJ1-6; no firm D call. This CDR3 has 13 residues. V was clipped by 9 bases and J by 0 bases, with 6 bases between them. Germline assignment: CDR1 MNHEY and CDR2 SMNVEV (reference sequence). The CDR3 DNA follows: TGTGCCAGTCGGGACTCCTATAATTCACCCCTCCACTTT. This encodes CASRDSYNSPLHF.

The sample holds a few counts of this clonotype. Written as DNA, the CDR3 is TGTGCCAGCAGGGGACAGGGCGGTCAGCCCCAGCATTTT. It codes for CASRGQGGQPQHF. The rearrangement joins TRBV2 to TRBJ1-5, with 9 bases aligning to TRBD1. CDR1 is SNHLY, CDR2 FYNNEI, per germline. The CDR3 loop spans 13 amino acids. J lost 6 bases, V lost 6 bases, and 3 bases had no gene match.